This T cell receptor beta chain is drawn from a study of blood T cell repertoires in COVID-19. The overall study: Both acute and convalescent COVID-19 samples were obtained from the United States, Italy and Spain. The analysed material was cDNA or gDNA that came from T cells, B-cell-depleted T cells, or PBMCs.

V gave up 7 bases and J gave up 1 base; unmatched junction bases: 4. Germline V gene lookup returns CDR1 SGHVS and CDR2 FQNEAQ. This CDR3 region has 14 residues. Here immunoSEQ multiplex PCR was the method, and the copy in TCRdb shows in-frame clones only, minus some. The top ten clones hold 1.5% to 2% of a sample with roughly 500,000 clones, around 89% of them seen once. This clone was seen a single time. The TCR was taken from a woman in her forties who had recovered from COVID-19. This chain links TRBV7-8 with TRBJ2-3; 8 bases are shared with TRBD1. Sample: PBMCs or T cells enriched from blood (not recorded which). The CDR3 sequence: CASMQGAGTDTQYF. The CDR3, as DNA: TGTGCCAGCATGCAGGGGGCTGGCACAGATACGCAGTATTTT.